The 17 T cell receptor beta chains given below trace back to one sample, sequenced in a study of TIL therapy for anti-PD-1-resistant metastatic lung cancer. Time point here: pre-treatment sample, taken before nivolumab and TIL therapy. The immunoSEQ assay was v3. The table came from immunoSEQ multiplex PCR; TCRdb's copy has only in-frame clones and leaves some out. Among about 59,000 clones listed, more than 60% were seen once. The source material was blood, sampled at baseline. All receptors derive from a person between 25 and 79 years old with non-small cell lung cancer.

This clone was found a few times. The CDR3 nucleotides read TGTGCCAGCAGCTTAGGCCAGGGGCTCTACGAGCAGTACTTC. As protein: CASSLGQGLYEQYF. The chain carries TRBV7-9 and TRBJ2-7; possibly TRBD1 for D (6 bases). Germline-derived CDR1 and CDR2 are SEHNR and FQNEAQ (reference sequence). The CDR3 extends over 14 amino acids. V lost 1 base to trimming and J lost 3 bases, with 10 bases between them. Together with reference TRBV7-9 and TRBJ2-7, the CDR3 gives the full variable domain: DTGVSQNPRHKITKRGQNVTFRCDPISEHNRLYWYRQTLGQGPEFLTYFQNEAQLEKSRLLSDRFSAERPKGSFSTLEIQRTEQGDSAMYLCASSLGQGLYEQYFGPGTRLTVT.

V and J are TRBV18 and TRBJ1-6, with a possible D match to TRBD1 (5 bases). With 4 bases removed from V and 3 bases from J, the gap between germline ends came to 13 bases. This CDR3 is 16 amino acids long. Germline lookup yields CDR1 KGHSH and CDR2 LQKENI. The chain's CDR3 is CASSLRSGGYNSPLHF. DNA of the CDR3: TGTGCCAGCTCACTCAGAAGTGGGGGCTATAATTCACCCCTCCACTTT.

The chain recombines TRBV27 with TRBJ1-2, with D perhaps TRBD1 (5 bases). Germline V gene sequence: CDR1 MNHEY, CDR2 SMNVEV (reference sequence). The length of the CDR3 is 16 residues. V dropped 4 bases and J dropped 5 bases, with 20 bases sitting between them. The CDR3 DNA is TGTGCCAGCAGTTCCCGCGAGAGCGGCAGGGTGTATGGCTACACCTTC. Amino acids: CASSSRESGRVYGYTF.

The chain uses TRBV5-1 and TRBJ2-7; D remains ambiguous. V gave up 2 bases and J gave up 5 bases, with 11 bases separating them. The CDR3 has 13 residues. CDR1 and CDR2 from the germline V gene are SGHRS and YFSETQ. For the CDR3, the DNA is TGCGCCAGCAGCTTTCCGGGCGAGAACGAGCAGTACTTC. It specifies CASSFPGENEQYF.

The rearrangement links TRBV11-3 to TRBJ2-7; D remains unclear. Germline V CDR1 and CDR2: SGHNT, YENEEA. There are 14 residues in the CDR3. V lost 0 bases and J lost 5, with 11 bases in between. The CDR3 loop is CASSLEAGTHEQYF. CDR3 DNA sequence: TGTGCCAGCAGCTTAGAGGCCGGCACCCACGAGCAGTACTTC. Full variable domain (rest looked up from reference TRBV11-3 and TRBJ2-7): EAGVVQSPRYKIIEKKQPVAFWCNPISGHNTLYWYLQNLGQGPELLIRYENEEAVDDSQLPKDRFSAERLKGVDSTLKIQPAELGDSAVYLCASSLEAGTHEQYFGPGTRLTVT.

This rearrangement joins TRBV11-3 to TRBJ2-4, with a possible D match to TRBD2 (5 bases). The CDR3 is made up of 17 amino acids. From germline, CDR1 is SGHNT and CDR2 YENEEA. V lost 1 base, J lost 0 bases, and 13 bases lay in between. CDR3 region: CASSLVIDYLAKNIQYF. Written as DNA, the CDR3 is TGTGCCAGCAGCTTAGTAATCGACTATCTAGCCAAAAACATTCAGTACTTC.

Only one count was recorded for this clone. The V gene is TRBV30, the J gene TRBJ2-3; D is unclear. Germline-derived CDR1 and CDR2 are GTSNPN and SVGIG (reference sequence). The CDR3 has 13 residues. V lost 0 bases and J 6 bases, leaving 10 bases between the germline ends. The CDR3 here is CAWSVWETDTQYF. The CDR3 nucleotides are TGTGCCTGGAGTGTATGGGAAACGGATACGCAGTATTTT. Filled out from reference TRBV30 and TRBJ2-3, the complete variable domain reads SQTIHQWPATLVQPVGSPLSLECTVEGTSNPNLYWYRQAAGRGLQLLFYSVGIGQISSEVPQNLSASRPQDRQFILSSKKLLLSDSGFYLCAWSVWETDTQYFGPGTRLTVL.

The V and J genes are TRBV6-4 and TRBJ2-1; 10 bases agree with TRBD2. The CDR3 is made up of 15 amino acids. Germline V CDR1 and CDR2: MRHNA, SNTAGT. The V and J ends lost 3 bases and 3 bases, in that order; junction bases with no gene match: 2. The DNA of the CDR3 is TGTGCCAGCAGTGAGGTAGCGGGAGGCTACAATGAGCAGTTCTTC. Translating it yields CASSEVAGGYNEQFF.

This clone has just a few counts. V and J are TRBV5-4 and TRBJ1-4, with D maybe TRBD1 (6 bases). CDR1 is SGHNT, CDR2 YYREEE, per germline (reference sequence). This CDR3 is 14 amino acids long. Trimming took off 0 bases at V and 5 bases at J, with 8 bases between the two ends. The CDR3 DNA is TGTGCCAGCAGCTTGGGGACAGAAAATGAAAAACTGTTTTTT. Translating gives CASSLGTENEKLFF. Full variable domain (outside the CDR3, taken from reference TRBV5-4 and TRBJ1-4): ETGVTQSPTHLIKTRGQQVTLRCSSQSGHNTVSWYQQALGQGPQFIFQYYREEENGRGNFPPRFSGLQFPNYSSELNVNALELDDSALYLCASSLGTENEKLFFGSGTQLSVL.

The V gene is TRBV29-1, the J gene TRBJ2-7; 8 bases fit TRBD1. The germline gives CDR1 SQVTM, CDR2 ANQGSEA. This CDR3 has 14 residues. V dropped 4 bases and J dropped 5; count of bases not matched to a gene: 10. The CDR3 nucleotides are TGCAGCGTTGGGCGACAGGGGCCGAGCAACGAGCAGTACTTC. Amino acid sequence: CSVGRQGPSNEQYF.

V and J are TRBV11-2 and TRBJ1-1, with 10 bases identical to TRBD1. Germline V gives CDR1 SGHAT, CDR2 FQNNGV. Germline trimming cut 1 base from V and 1 base from J; bases unmatched to any gene: 3. The CDR3 totals 16 residues. The CDR3 sequence: CASSLGDRGTNTEAFF. CDR3 coding DNA: TGTGCCAGCAGCTTAGGGGACAGGGGCACGAACACTGAAGCTTTCTTT.

CDR3 sequence: CASSSPGPSSGNTIYF. DNA of the CDR3: TGTGCCAGCAGTTCCCCGGGACCCAGCTCTGGAAACACCATATATTTT. This chain connects TRBV28 to TRBJ1-3; tentative D call: TRBD1 (5 bases). Per germline, CDR1 MDHEN and CDR2 SYDVKM. The ends were cut back, 4 bases at V and 0 bases at J, with 13 bases in the middle. The length of the CDR3 is 16 residues.

The rearrangement links TRBV4-3 to TRBJ2-4; 7 bases match TRBD1. CDR3 size: 18 residues. Germline V lookup: CDR1 LGHNA, CDR2 YSLEER. V gave up 4 bases and J gave up 1 base; unmatched junction bases: 13. The CDR3 DNA sequence: TGCGCCAGCAGCCGGGTGACCGGAGAACAGGGGGCCAAAAACATTCAGTACTTC. Its protein is CASSRVTGEQGAKNIQYF.

Only a few counts were recorded for this clone. The DNA of the CDR3 is TGTGCCAGCAGTGCCTCGACAGGTTATCAGCCCCAGCATTTT. Protein: CASSASTGYQPQHF. The chain couples TRBV6-4 to TRBJ1-5; D might be TRBD1 (6 bases). V was shortened by 4 bases and J by 5 bases, with 12 bases between the two germline ends. This CDR3 comprises 14 residues. Per the germline V gene, CDR1 is MRHNA and CDR2 is SNTAGT.

This rearrangement joins TRBV18 to TRBJ2-5; a possible D gene is TRBD2 (5 bases). The germline V gene encodes CDR1 KGHSH and CDR2 LQKENI. This CDR3 is built from 14 residues. The V end was cut by 3 bases, the J end by 4 bases, with 12 bases between. CDR3: CASSPGIRGETQYF. As DNA, the CDR3 is TGTGCCAGCTCACCGGGTATTCGGGGAGAGACCCAGTACTTC. Looking up the rest from reference TRBV18 and TRBJ2-5 gives the full variable domain: NAGVMQNPRHLVRRRGQEARLRCSPMKGHSHVYWYRQLPEEGLKFMVYLQKENIIDESGMPKERFSAEFPKEGPSILRIQQVVRGDSAAYFCASSPGIRGETQYFGPGTRLLVL.

As DNA, the CDR3 is TGTGCCACCGGGACTAGCGGGCGCAATGAGCAGTTCTTC. As protein: CATGTSGRNEQFF. The V call is TRBV28, the J call TRBJ2-1; 12 nucleotides agree with TRBD2. The CDR3 spans 13 residues. Germline V lookup: CDR1 MDHEN, CDR2 SYDVKM. V lost 10 bases, J lost 6 bases, and 4 bases stayed unmatched.

V usage is TRBV6-6 and J usage is TRBJ1-1; D remains ambiguous. The CDR3 contains 13 residues. Germline-derived CDR1 and CDR2 are MNHNY and SVGAGI (reference sequence). V dropped 5 bases and J dropped 3 bases, with 10 bases sitting between them. The CDR3 DNA reads as TGTGCCAGCAGTAAAATCCGGGACACTGAAGCTTTCTTT. It translates to CASSKIRDTEAFF.